These 7 T cell receptor beta chains originate from one sample sequenced in a study of patients and donors after allogeneic stem cell transplantation. One entry per CDR3 protein results from TCRdb running MiXCR on the RT-PCR reads. The sample has roughly 30,000 distinct CDR3 sequences, 6.8% seen once. Source material: blood, either unsorted or a sorted T cell fraction (not recorded which). These receptors were obtained from a human donor who was either an allogeneic HSCT recipient or a stem cell or donor lymphocyte infusion donor (not recorded which). It is not recorded whose cells these are; they may come from a transplant donor.

This clonotype has at least ten counts. J is TRBJ2-7 and V is TRBV20-1; D not resolved. The V gene's germline CDR1 is DFQATT and CDR2 SNEGSKA (reference sequence). This CDR3 has 13 amino acids. V lost 1 base and J 2 bases, leaving 9 bases between the germline ends. The CDR3 DNA sequence: TGCAGTGCTAGAGGAGCCCCCGCCTACGAGCAGTACTTC. Translation: CSARGAPAYEQYF.

This clonotype came up many times. Written as DNA, the CDR3 is TGTGCCATCAGTGGTAGCAACACTCGCGAGGATGAGCAGTTCTTC. It yields the protein CAISGSNTREDEQFF. The chain uses TRBV10-3 and TRBJ2-1, with no clear D. The CDR3 covers 15 residues. Trimming stripped 4 bases from V and 8 bases from J, with 18 bases between. The germline gives CDR1 ENHRY, CDR2 SYGVKD.

Many counts were recorded for this clonotype. In nucleotides, the CDR3 is TGCAGTGCCCGAAAGCGGGAGTGGAGCGGGGAGCTGTTTTTT. Its protein product is CSARKREWSGELFF. The V and J genes are TRBV20-1 and TRBJ2-2; TRBD2 matches at 8 bases. Germline V CDR1 and CDR2: DFQATT, SNEGSKA (reference sequence). The CDR3 spans 14 residues. Losses at the gene ends were 6 bases for V and 7 bases for J; bases not matched to a gene: 10.

Many counts were recorded for this clonotype. The rearrangement uses TRBV7-2 and TRBJ2-1, with 10 nucleotides matching TRBD2. CDR1 SGHTA and CDR2 FQGNSA come from the germline V gene. V gave up 4 bases and J gave up 7 bases; unmatched junction bases: 13. CDR3 size: 17 residues. In DNA, the CDR3 is TGTGCCAGCAGCTCGCCCCAACTAGCGGGAACGGCGAATGAGCAGTTCTTC. Residues: CASSSPQLAGTANEQFF.

This clonotype was counted a few times. The chain links TRBV30 to TRBJ2-1, with TRBD2 as a possible D gene (5 bases). From germline, CDR1 is GTSNPN and CDR2 SVGIG (reference sequence). The CDR3 extends over 16 amino acids. The germline V and J ends were trimmed by 3 bases and 6 bases, with 21 bases remaining between them. CDR3 sequence reads: CAWRASLVSAGNEQFF. CDR3 nucleotide sequence: TGTGCCTGGAGGGCTTCATTAGTCTCTGCGGGCAATGAGCAGTTCTTC.

This clonotype was found many times. This chain uses TRBV28 with TRBJ2-7; tentatively, D is TRBD2 (6 bases). Looked up from germline, CDR1 is MDHEN and CDR2 is SYDVKM. The CDR3 sequence is 16 residues long. The germline V and J ends were trimmed by 0 bases and 2 bases, with 14 bases remaining between them. The CDR3 bases are TGTGCCAGCAGTTTATGGGAGGGCGGGACTGCCTACGAGCAGTACTTC. Amino acid sequence: CASSLWEGGTAYEQYF.

This clonotype showed up many times. This chain uses TRBV28 with TRBJ2-1; 7 bases fit TRBD2. This CDR3 has 16 residues. CDR1 is MDHEN, CDR2 SYDVKM, per germline. The junction had 9 bases not matched to a gene; V was cut back by 5 bases and J by 2 bases. CDR3 sequence: CASSHSTGGPYNEQFF. As DNA, the CDR3 is TGTGCCAGCAGTCACTCGACGGGGGGTCCCTACAATGAGCAGTTCTTC. Drawing the rest from reference TRBV28 and TRBJ2-1, the complete variable domain is DVKVTQSSRYLVKRTGEKVFLECVQDMDHENMFWYRQDPGLGLRLIYFSYDVKMKEKGDIPEGYSVSREKKERFSLILESASTNQTSMYLCASSHSTGGPYNEQFFGPGTRLTVL.